The T cell receptor (beta chain) under discussion was sequenced for a study of blood T cell repertoires in COVID-19. Libraries were prepared by immunoSEQ multiplex PCR; TCRdb keeps only in-frame clonotypes and omits some of them. The table shows about 160,000 clones, with approximately 90% occurring only once. The CDR3 covers 15 residues. Germline V lookup: CDR1 SGHNT, CDR2 YENEEA. V shed 10 bases and J shed 0 bases, with 19 bases lying between them. The TCR sequence derives from a man aged 25-45 years with COVID-19, enrolled during active disease. What was sequenced was peripheral blood. The V call is TRBV11-3, the J call TRBJ2-7, with a weak D call TRBD2 (7 bases). For the CDR3, the DNA is TGTGCCACCGAGGGGGGGCTAGTTCTCTCCTACGAGCAGTACTTC. Translated: CATEGGLVLSYEQYF.